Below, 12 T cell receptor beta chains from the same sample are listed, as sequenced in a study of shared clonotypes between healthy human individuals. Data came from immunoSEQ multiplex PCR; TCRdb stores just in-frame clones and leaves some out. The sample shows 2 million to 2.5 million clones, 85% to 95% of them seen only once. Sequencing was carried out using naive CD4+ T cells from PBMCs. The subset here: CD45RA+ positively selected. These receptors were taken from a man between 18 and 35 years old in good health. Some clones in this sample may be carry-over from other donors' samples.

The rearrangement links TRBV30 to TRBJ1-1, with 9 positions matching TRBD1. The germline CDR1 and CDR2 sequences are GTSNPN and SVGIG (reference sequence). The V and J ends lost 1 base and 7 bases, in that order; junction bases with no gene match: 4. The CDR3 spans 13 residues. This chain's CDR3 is CAWSATGGVEAFF. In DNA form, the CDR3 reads TGTGCCTGGAGTGCGACAGGGGGAGTTGAAGCTTTCTTT.

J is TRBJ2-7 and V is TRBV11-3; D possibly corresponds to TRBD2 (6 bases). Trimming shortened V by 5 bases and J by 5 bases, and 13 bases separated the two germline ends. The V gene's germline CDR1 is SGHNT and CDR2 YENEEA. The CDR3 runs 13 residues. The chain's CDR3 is CASSPLPGDEQYF. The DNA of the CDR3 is TGTGCCAGCAGCCCCCTCCCGGGGGACGAGCAGTACTTC.

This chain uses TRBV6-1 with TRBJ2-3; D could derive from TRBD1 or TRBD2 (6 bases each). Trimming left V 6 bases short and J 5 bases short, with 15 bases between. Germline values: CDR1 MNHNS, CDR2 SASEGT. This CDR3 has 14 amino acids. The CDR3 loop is CASSLGGGKDTQYF. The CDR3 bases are TGTGCCAGCAGCCTAGGAGGGGGGAAAGATACGCAGTATTTT.

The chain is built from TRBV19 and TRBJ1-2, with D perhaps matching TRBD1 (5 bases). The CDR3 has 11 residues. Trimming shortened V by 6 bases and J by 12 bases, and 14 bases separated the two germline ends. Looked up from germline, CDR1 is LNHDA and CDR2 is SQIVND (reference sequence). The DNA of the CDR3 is TGTGCCAGTAGGGGCGAATCAGGGCACACCTTC. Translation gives CASRGESGHTF. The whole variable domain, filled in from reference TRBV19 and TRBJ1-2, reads DGGITQSPKYLFRKEGQNVTLSCEQNLNHDAMYWYRQDPGQGLRLIYYSQIVNDFQKGDIAEGYSVSREKKESFPLTVTSAQKNPTAFYLCASRGESGHTFGSGTRLTVV.

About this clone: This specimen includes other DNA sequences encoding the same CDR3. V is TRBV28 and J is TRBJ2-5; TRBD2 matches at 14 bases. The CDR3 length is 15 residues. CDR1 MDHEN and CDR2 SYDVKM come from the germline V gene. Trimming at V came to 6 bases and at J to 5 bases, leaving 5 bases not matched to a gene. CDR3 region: CASSTGLAGVETQYF. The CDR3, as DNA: TGTGCCAGCAGCACGGGACTAGCGGGAGTCGAGACCCAGTACTTC.

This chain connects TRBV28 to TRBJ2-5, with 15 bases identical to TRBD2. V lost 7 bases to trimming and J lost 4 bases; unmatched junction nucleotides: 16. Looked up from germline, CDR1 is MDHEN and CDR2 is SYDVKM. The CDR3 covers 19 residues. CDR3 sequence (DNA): TGTGCCAGCACCGTCCCCGGGACTAGCGGGAGGACTACAACAGAGACCCAGTACTTC. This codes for CASTVPGTSGRTTTETQYF.

CDR3 sequence (DNA): TGTGCCAGCACCACCGGGACAGAGAACTACAATGAGCAGTTCTTC. Its protein product is CASTTGTENYNEQFF. The chain has TRBV2 and TRBJ2-1, with 7 bases fitting TRBD1. Germline V lookup: CDR1 SNHLY, CDR2 FYNNEI. V was clipped by 7 bases and J by 3 bases; unmatched bases: 9. The CDR3 length is 15 residues.

CDR3 amino acids: CASGLLPGRGELFF. DNA for the CDR3: TGTGCTAGTGGTTTACTGCCAGGGCGCGGGGAGCTGTTTTTT. The chain joins TRBV12-5 to TRBJ2-2; tentatively, D is TRBD1 (5 bases). Germline assignment: CDR1 LGHNT and CDR2 FRNRAP. The length of the CDR3 is 14 residues. With 3 bases removed from V and 7 bases from J, the gap between germline ends came to 12 bases.

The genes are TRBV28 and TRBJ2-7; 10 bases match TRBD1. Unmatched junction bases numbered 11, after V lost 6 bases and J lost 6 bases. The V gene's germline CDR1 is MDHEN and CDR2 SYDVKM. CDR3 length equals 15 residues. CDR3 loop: CASRSRDRGPSEQYF. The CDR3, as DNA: TGTGCCAGCAGATCCCGCGACAGGGGGCCTAGCGAGCAGTACTTC. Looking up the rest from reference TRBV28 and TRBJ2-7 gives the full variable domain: DVKVTQSSRYLVKRTGEKVFLECVQDMDHENMFWYRQDPGLGLRLIYFSYDVKMKEKGDIPEGYSVSREKKERFSLILESASTNQTSMYLCASRSRDRGPSEQYFGPGTRLTVT.

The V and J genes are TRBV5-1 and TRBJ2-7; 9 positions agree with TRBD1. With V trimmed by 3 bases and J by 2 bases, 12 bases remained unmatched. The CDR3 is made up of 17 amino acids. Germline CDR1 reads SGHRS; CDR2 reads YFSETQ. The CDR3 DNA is TGCGCCAGCAGCTGGAGGACAGGGGAGATTGCCCCCTACGAGCAGTACTTC. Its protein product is CASSWRTGEIAPYEQYF.

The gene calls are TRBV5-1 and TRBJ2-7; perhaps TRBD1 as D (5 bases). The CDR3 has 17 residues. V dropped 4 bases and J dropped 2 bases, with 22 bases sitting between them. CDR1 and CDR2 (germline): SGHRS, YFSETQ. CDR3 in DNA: TGCGCCAGCAGCGGCGGAACAGGATCACCGAGCCCCTACGAGCAGTACTTC. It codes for CASSGGTGSPSPYEQYF.

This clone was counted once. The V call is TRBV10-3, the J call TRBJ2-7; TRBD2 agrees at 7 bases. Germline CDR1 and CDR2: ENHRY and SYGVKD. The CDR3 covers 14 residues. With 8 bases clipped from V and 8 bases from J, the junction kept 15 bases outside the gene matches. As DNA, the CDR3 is TGTGCCATCCACCCCGGCGGGGAGGGTGGGAAGCAGTACTTC. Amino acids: CAIHPGGEGGKQYF.